Shown below are 12 T cell receptor beta chains from a single sample sequenced in a study of T-cell memory formation after mild COVID-19. TCRdb reprocessed the 5' RACE reads via MiXCR and lists one record per CDR3 protein. The sample lists 65,000 to 100,000 distinct CDR3 sequences, 13% seen once, with 41% in the top ten. The specimen was PBMCs or a T cell subset sorted from them (not recorded which). These receptors all come from a man aged 18 to 29 who had mild COVID-19 (a few samples of this study predate the infection). Cell type and time point are not known.

The CDR3 DNA sequence: TGTGCCAGCAGCTTACGGTCGGATGACTACAATGAGCAGTTCTTC. Protein product: CASSLRSDDYNEQFF. The chain links TRBV7-8 to TRBJ2-1; D gene ambiguous. This CDR3 is built from 15 residues. Germline V gives CDR1 SGHVS, CDR2 FQNEAQ. V was pared by 2 bases and J by 3 bases, with 11 bases between. The whole variable domain, remainder taken from reference TRBV7-8 and TRBJ2-1, is GAGVSQSPRYKVAKRGQDVALRCDPISGHVSLFWYQQALGQGPEFLTYFQNEAQLDKSGLPSDRFFAERPEGSVSTLKIQRTQQEDSAVYLCASSLRSDDYNEQFFGPGTRLTVL.

This clonotype was seen at least ten times. The V call is TRBV7-8, the J call TRBJ2-5; no reliable D call. The CDR3 loop spans 13 amino acids. The germline V and J ends were trimmed by 4 bases and 7 bases, with 13 bases remaining between them. Germline assignment: CDR1 SGHVS and CDR2 FQNEAQ. The CDR3 coding sequence is TGTGCCAGCAGCTCGAGGCCTGGTGGGACCCAGTACTTC. Translating it yields CASSSRPGGTQYF.

This clonotype was observed at least ten times. V is TRBV7-9 and J is TRBJ1-5, with D perhaps TRBD1 (5 bases). V lost 4 bases, J lost 4 bases, and 8 bases lay in between. The CDR3 covers 13 residues. The V gene's germline CDR1 is SEHNR and CDR2 FQNEAQ (reference sequence). CDR3: CASSSGGNQPQHF. The CDR3 DNA reads as TGTGCCAGCAGCTCCGGGGGGAATCAGCCCCAGCATTTT.

This clonotype was seen repeatedly, ten times or more. This may arise from a read error, as a much more abundant clone is one base away. The chain combines TRBV4-3 with TRBJ2-6, with D unclear. Trimming shortened V by 3 bases and J by 0 bases, and 12 bases separated the two germline ends. Germline CDR1 and CDR2: LGHNA and YSLEER. This CDR3 comprises 17 residues. Here the CDR3 DNA reads TGCGCCAGCAGCCACGGGTCCAGCCCCTCTGGGGCCAACGTCCTGACTTTC. It codes for CASSHGSSPSGANVLTF.

The chain carries TRBV27 and TRBJ2-5; 10 positions match TRBD2. Losses at the gene ends were 3 bases for V and 7 bases for J; bases not matched to a gene: 8. Germline-derived CDR1 and CDR2 are MNHEY and SMNVEV (reference sequence). The length of the CDR3 is 15 residues. The CDR3 DNA follows: TGTGCCAGCAGTTTTAGCGGGGGGACCTGGGGGACCCAGTACTTC. Translating gives CASSFSGGTWGTQYF.

The chain joins TRBV6-5 to TRBJ1-6, with 8 bases lining up with TRBD1. The germline CDR1 and CDR2 sequences are MNHEY and SVGAGI. The CDR3 runs 14 residues. Trimming cost V 2 bases and J 9 bases; bases outside gene matches: 3. The CDR3 loop is CASSYKQGGSPLHF. CDR3 nucleotides: TGTGCCAGCAGTTACAAACAGGGGGGTTCACCCCTCCACTTT.

The chain carries TRBV7-9 and TRBJ2-3, with D perhaps TRBD2 (5 bases). Germline values: CDR1 SEHNR, CDR2 FQNEAQ (reference sequence). CDR3 length: 14 residues. With 4 bases removed from V and 0 bases from J, the gap between germline ends came to 8 bases. CDR3 bases: TGTGCCAGCAGCTCCGGGGAGAGCACAGATACGCAGTATTTT. This translates into CASSSGESTDTQYF.

This chain uses TRBV7-9 with TRBJ2-3; D remains unclear. The CDR3 is 14 amino acids. CDR1 and CDR2 from the germline V gene are SEHNR and FQNEAQ (reference sequence). Trimming shortened V by 0 bases and J by 6 bases, and 10 bases separated the two germline ends. CDR3: CASSLARKWDTQYF. CDR3 DNA: TGTGCCAGCAGCTTAGCGCGGAAGTGGGATACGCAGTATTTT.

V and J are TRBV7-9 and TRBJ1-2, with a tentative D call TRBD1 (5 bases). Looked up from germline, CDR1 is SEHNR and CDR2 is FQNEAQ (reference sequence). V was clipped by 0 bases and J by 0 bases, with 14 bases between them. The length of the CDR3 is 17 residues. The CDR3 DNA is TGTGCCAGCAGCTTAGCCCGGTCAGGGCTAGCTAACTATGGCTACACCTTC. Translation gives CASSLARSGLANYGYTF. The full variable domain, completed using reference TRBV7-9 and TRBJ1-2, is DTGVSQNPRHKITKRGQNVTFRCDPISEHNRLYWYRQTLGQGPEFLTYFQNEAQLEKSRLLSDRFSAERPKGSFSTLEIQRTEQGDSAMYLCASSLARSGLANYGYTFGSGTRLTVV.

The V call is TRBV6-5, the J call TRBJ1-1; 10 nucleotides line up with TRBD1. CDR1 is MNHEY, CDR2 SVGAGI, per germline. J lost 10 bases, V lost 2 bases, and 4 bases had no gene match. This CDR3 spans 13 amino acids. CDR3 protein: CASSYLGTGVAFF. CDR3 sequence (DNA): TGTGCCAGCAGTTACCTGGGGACAGGGGTAGCTTTCTTT.

In this sample, this clonotype turned up many times. J is TRBJ1-6 and V is TRBV6-5; D is ambiguous. The germline gives CDR1 MNHEY, CDR2 SVGAGI. The CDR3 has 13 residues. V gave up 2 bases and J gave up 7 bases, with 6 bases separating them. Here the CDR3 DNA reads TGTGCCAGCAGTTACGGCGTGAATTCACCCCTCCACTTT. This gives the protein CASSYGVNSPLHF.

The gene calls are TRBV10-3 and TRBJ2-3, with 8 bases aligning to TRBD2. Germline CDR1 ENHRY, CDR2 SYGVKD. The CDR3 covers 15 residues. Trimming removed 10 bases from V and 4 bases from J; junction bases left unmatched: 13. Here the CDR3 reads CATRTAGGWADTQYF. In DNA, the CDR3 is TGTGCCACGAGGACGGCGGGGGGTTGGGCAGATACGCAGTATTTT.